This entry lists 19 T cell receptor beta chains sequenced from one sample in a study of vaccination and CD4 T cells after COVID-19. Their antigens are not known. Cultured CD4+ T cells had their DNA profiled by the Oncomine TCR Beta short-read assay. One entry per CDR3 protein, called by TCRdb with MiXCR from the PCR reads. Of about 7,100 distinct CDR3 sequences in the sample, around 62% are singletons; the top ten hold around 30%. Treatment here: roughly nine-day PBMC culture with coronavirus spike peptide pools or control peptides (ViraFEST assay). Material for sequencing was CD4+ T cells from blood, cultured in vitro. The receptors derive from a human donor who had recovered from COVID-19.

This clonotype is a singleton in its sample. This chain links TRBV6-5 with TRBJ1-1; the D gene is possibly TRBD1 (5 bases). The germline V gene encodes CDR1 MNHEY and CDR2 SVGAGI. The CDR3 consists of 14 residues. Trimming pared 3 bases from V and 8 bases from J, leaving 16 bases between. The CDR3 spells CASSYWGEDEEAFF. The CDR3 DNA reads TGTGCCAGCAGTTATTGGGGGGAAGATGAAGAAGCTTTCTTT.

J is TRBJ2-1 and V is TRBV27, with 12 positions matching TRBD2. The CDR3 spans 16 residues. Germline V lookup: CDR1 MNHEY, CDR2 SMNVEV (reference sequence). Germline trimming cut 5 bases from V and 5 bases from J; bases unmatched to any gene: 7. Written as DNA, the CDR3 is TGTGCCAGCAGTACCCGACTAGCGGGAGCTCACAATGAGCAGTTCTTC. Its protein is CASSTRLAGAHNEQFF.

In the case of this clonotype: An end of the junction differs from the germline gene, which may be a read error. The J gene is TRBJ2-7, the V gene TRBV9; 12 bases align to TRBD2. This CDR3 is built from 14 residues. Germline V CDR1 and CDR2: SGDLS, YYNGEE. The chain's CDR3 is CASSVDPSGRVIHF. The CDR3 DNA follows: TGTGCCAGCAGCGTAGATCCTAGCGGGAGGGTCATACACTTC.

The chain links TRBV20-1 to TRBJ1-6; weak D call: TRBD1 (6 bases). V was cut by 5 bases and J by 0 bases, with 26 bases left in between. This CDR3 comprises 20 residues. Germline V CDR1 and CDR2: DFQATT, SNEGSKA (reference sequence). Here the CDR3 reads CSAPLLGPAGASSYNSPLHF. For the CDR3, the DNA is TGCAGTGCTCCCCTTCTCGGACCCGCGGGGGCGAGCTCCTATAATTCACCCCTCCACTTT.

The rearrangement links TRBV6-1 to TRBJ1-1; no clear D gene. This CDR3 has 12 amino acids. Trimming shortened V by 4 bases and J by 1 base, and 4 bases separated the two germline ends. Germline CDR1 reads MNHNS; CDR2 reads SASEGT. As DNA, the CDR3 is TGTGCCAGCAGTGGCCGGAACACTGAAGCTTTCTTT. Translated: CASSGRNTEAFF.

The genes are TRBV20-1 and TRBJ2-5; no clear D gene. The CDR3 is made up of 12 amino acids. The germline V gene encodes CDR1 DFQATT and CDR2 SNEGSKA (reference sequence). The V gene lost 7 bases and the J gene lost 7 bases, with 16 bases spanning the gap. The CDR3 here is CSVNHPARTQYF. CDR3 nucleotide sequence: TGCAGTGTAAACCACCCCGCGCGGACCCAGTACTTC.

The chain combines TRBV7-2 with TRBJ2-7; the D gene is possibly TRBD1 (6 bases). Germline CDR1 and CDR2: SGHTA and FQGNSA. This CDR3 has 13 residues. V dropped 5 bases and J dropped 1 base, with 9 bases sitting between them. The CDR3 here is CASSPGQSYEQYF. CDR3 coding DNA: TGTGCCAGCAGCCCCGGACAGTCCTACGAGCAGTACTTC.

The chain carries TRBV27 and TRBJ1-6; D uncertain. From germline, CDR1 is MNHEY and CDR2 SMNVEV (reference sequence). Trimming pared 5 bases from V and 6 bases from J, leaving 14 bases between. This CDR3 comprises 15 residues. For the CDR3, the DNA is TGTGCCAGCAGTCCAGCTAATGGACGTAATTCACCCCTCCACTTT. It encodes CASSPANGRNSPLHF.

The chain couples TRBV9 to TRBJ2-3; D might be TRBD2 (6 bases). The CDR3 extends over 16 amino acids. Deletions cut 0 bases from V and 2 bases from J, with 13 bases between. The germline V gene encodes CDR1 SGDLS and CDR2 YYNGEE. The CDR3 coding sequence is TGTGCCAGCAGCGTAGTCGGGGGAGCTAACACAGATACGCAGTATTTT. It translates to CASSVVGGANTDTQYF.

The rearrangement joins TRBV27 to TRBJ2-5; TRBD1 is a possible D gene (5 bases). The germline CDR1 and CDR2 sequences are MNHEY and SMNVEV (reference sequence). The CDR3 is 14 residues long. V lost 5 bases, J lost 5 bases, and 15 bases lay in between. Written as DNA, the CDR3 is TGTGCCAGCAGTCAACGCTCAGGGCCGGAGACCCAGTACTTC. This translates into CASSQRSGPETQYF.

CDR3 DNA: TGCAGTGCTAGAGATGAGTTGGGACAGCCCCAGCATTTT. Translating gives CSARDELGQPQHF. The rearrangement links TRBV20-1 to TRBJ1-5; D not certain. This CDR3 has 13 amino acids. Germline V gives CDR1 DFQATT, CDR2 SNEGSKA (reference sequence). V was trimmed by 0 bases and J by 7 bases, leaving 10 bases between them.

J is TRBJ2-7 and V is TRBV20-1; perhaps D is TRBD1 or TRBD2 (6 bases each). Between the trimmed V and J ends, which lost 5 bases and 3 bases, there was a span of 20 bases. Germline lookup yields CDR1 DFQATT and CDR2 SNEGSKA (reference sequence). There are 15 residues in the CDR3. As DNA, the CDR3 is TGCAGTGCTCAGGACAGTTCCCCGGGGGACTACGAGCAGTACTTC. Its protein product is CSAQDSSPGDYEQYF.

This clonotype was picked up a small number of times. J is TRBJ2-2 and V is TRBV20-1; 10 bases line up with TRBD1. The CDR3 covers 14 residues. The germline V gene has CDR1 DFQATT and CDR2 SNEGSKA (reference sequence). The V and J ends lost 4 bases and 5 bases, in that order; junction bases with no gene match: 4. The CDR3 nucleotides read TGCAGTGCTACTGACAGGGGGCGGACCGGGGAGCTGTTTTTT. Encoded protein: CSATDRGRTGELFF.

In its sample, this clonotype was seen a few times. The gene calls are TRBV20-1 and TRBJ1-5, with D possibly matching TRBD1 (5 bases). Germline lookup yields CDR1 DFQATT and CDR2 SNEGSKA (reference sequence). The CDR3 sequence is 13 residues long. Between the trimmed V and J ends, which lost 3 bases and 5 bases, there was a span of 11 bases. The CDR3 DNA is TGCAGTGCTAGTATGGCAGGGTATCAGCCCCAGCATTTT. Its protein is CSASMAGYQPQHF.

The rearrangement uses TRBV20-1 and TRBJ2-3, with TRBD2 matching over 8 bases. This CDR3 region has 14 residues. The germline CDR1 and CDR2 sequences are DFQATT and SNEGSKA (reference sequence). J lost 6 bases, V lost 2 bases, and 7 bases had no gene match. The CDR3 spells CSARKRTSWDTQYF. The CDR3 bases are TGCAGTGCTAGAAAAAGGACTAGCTGGGATACGCAGTATTTT.

The genes are TRBV2 and TRBJ1-6; tentatively, D is TRBD1 (5 bases). V lost 2 bases and J 4 bases, leaving 12 bases between the germline ends. The CDR3 has 16 residues. Germline CDR1 SNHLY, CDR2 FYNNEI. As DNA, the CDR3 is TGTGCCAGCAGTGAACGGACGGGGGGATATAATTCACCCCTCCACTTT. Protein: CASSERTGGYNSPLHF.

The chain recombines TRBV4-3 with TRBJ1-5; D possibly corresponds to TRBD1 (6 bases). Germline values: CDR1 LGHNA, CDR2 YSLEER. The V gene lost 3 bases and the J gene lost 3 bases, with 12 bases spanning the gap. The CDR3 loop spans 15 amino acids. This CDR3 reads CASSQQTGYNQPQHF. In nucleotides, the CDR3 is TGCGCCAGCAGCCAGCAAACAGGGTACAATCAGCCCCAGCATTTT.

J is TRBJ1-1 and V is TRBV9; unclear D gene. CDR3 length: 15 amino acids. V lost 0 bases, J lost 1 base, and 10 bases lay in between. Germline V gives CDR1 SGDLS, CDR2 YYNGEE. Written as DNA, the CDR3 is TGTGCCAGCAGCGTAGGGCCCGTAGCGAACACTGAAGCTTTCTTT. Amino acids: CASSVGPVANTEAFF.

In its sample, this clonotype was seen a few times. The chain has TRBV7-9 and TRBJ2-3; the match to TRBD2 covers 9 bases. The germline V gene encodes CDR1 SEHNR and CDR2 FQNEAQ (reference sequence). The V segment lost 0 bases and the J segment 5 bases; nucleotides outside the gene matches: 0. The CDR3 is made up of 14 amino acids. The CDR3, as DNA: TGTGCCAGCAGCTTAGCTAGCGGGAGAGATACGCAGTATTTT. Translated, it gives CASSLASGRDTQYF.